Listed here is a single T cell receptor (beta chain). The data stem from a study of blood T cells in healthy people across ages. Study-level background: Capture via template switching afforded approximately one barcoded beta molecule per two T cells.

Primed by a sample-barcoded 5' primer and a J-beta primer mix, a second PCR proceeded for about 7 to 11 cycles. The template-switch adaptor was a 5' adaptor with 12 random nucleotides. It tagged each cDNA molecule. TCRdb re-analysed the 5' RACE reads in MiXCR, keeping a single row per CDR3 protein. The sample lists more than 450,000 distinct CDR3 sequences, roughly a quarter occurring once. The germline V gene has CDR1 SGHTA and CDR2 FQGNSA. With 7 bases removed from V and 0 bases from J, the gap between germline ends came to 9 bases. The CDR3 spans 13 residues. A further study also used this sample, focusing on T cells of mothers and their children.

The chain uses TRBV7-2 and TRBJ2-5, with D maybe TRBD1 (6 bases). The receptor's source is a boy between 2 and 10 years old in good health. The sample consisted of blood. The CDR3 protein is CASTTGYQETQYF. In DNA form, the CDR3 reads TGTGCCAGCACCACAGGGTACCAAGAGACCCAGTACTTC.